There are a few counts of the clone carrying this T cell receptor (beta chain). Its antigen is unidentified. The source of the sample is a study of CD8 T cells in ankylosing spondylitis. Regarding the study as a whole: There was a TCR beta motif, made of several highly homologous variants, that appeared characteristic of ankylosing spondylitis blood. Disease-associated clonotypes exhibited CD8+ identity and were relatively infrequent in peripheral blood.

V was clipped by 2 bases and J by 3 bases, with 14 bases between them. The CDR3 is 16 residues long. Making the TCR beta libraries involved quantitative 5'-RACE with molecular barcodes. TCRdb fed the 5' RACE reads into MiXCR, producing one record per CDR3 protein. Found here are 750,000 to 850,000 distinct CDR3 sequences, 10% to 15% of them singletons; the top ten hold around 0.51%. Input material: blood, either unsorted or a sorted T cell fraction (not recorded which). The origin of this receptor is a male donor with ankylosing spondylitis. The chain links TRBV12-3 or TRBV12-4 to TRBJ1-5; D is perhaps TRBD1 (5 bases). The CDR3 loop reads CASSLSGGSINQPQHF. For the CDR3, the DNA is TGTGCCAGCAGTTTAAGTGGGGGGTCTATCAATCAGCCCCAGCATTTT.